The sequence of this TCR beta chain was determined in a study of blood T cell repertoires in COVID-19. Looking at the study overall: T cells, B-cell-depleted T cells, or PBMCs provided the cDNA or gDNA that served as material.

Per the original methods: For nucleated cells, counts were estimated from reference gene primer amplification. The protocol was immunoSEQ multiplex PCR, while the TCRdb copy is restricted to in-frame clones and leaves out a portion. V and J calls plus clone size are reproduced from that table; the DNA served to infer D and trimming. Of tens of thousands of clones listed, 85% to 90% were seen once; the top ten hold under 1.2%. Trimming cost V 4 bases and J 0 bases, with 15 bases left between them. Germline V CDR1 and CDR2: MDHEN, SYDVKM. This CDR3 has 16 amino acids. The receptor was derived from a human donor in a cohort sampled during active COVID-19. Sequenced material: peripheral blood. The V gene is TRBV28, the J gene TRBJ1-2; possibly TRBD1 for D (5 bases). The CDR3 DNA reads TGTGCCAGCAGTTCCACCTGGACACTAACTAACTATGGCTACACCTTC. Residues: CASSSTWTLTNYGYTF.